The 23 T cell receptor beta chains in this list originate from one sample, sequenced in a study of T cells after yellow fever vaccination. TCRdb called the 5' RACE reads again in MiXCR, with one record for every CDR3 protein. The repertoire holds 450,000 to 550,000 distinct CDR3 sequences, 21% seen once, with roughly a sixth in the top ten. Sequenced material: PBMCs, taken about 21 days after the first yellow fever vaccination. These receptors were obtained from a man younger than 35 who received the YFV17D yellow fever vaccine.

This clonotype came up many times. V usage is TRBV4-3 and J usage is TRBJ1-4; perhaps TRBD1 as D (5 bases). Per germline, CDR1 LGHNA and CDR2 YSLEER. The CDR3 totals 16 residues. V shed 1 base and J shed 7 bases, with 16 bases lying between them. CDR3 residues: CASSQVGGGLIEKLFF. The CDR3 DNA is TGCGCCAGCAGCCAAGTTGGGGGAGGACTGATTGAAAAACTGTTTTTT.

This clonotype was observed many times. This rearrangement joins TRBV5-1 to TRBJ1-1; TRBD1 agrees at 11 bases. The CDR3 extends over 16 amino acids. The V gene end was trimmed by 5 bases and the J gene end by 4 bases; junction bases not matched to a gene: 10. Germline assignment: CDR1 SGHRS and CDR2 YFSETQ. In nucleotides, the CDR3 is TGCGCCAGCAGGGATTGGACAGGGGGCGCTTTCACTGAAGCTTTCTTT. It specifies CASRDWTGGAFTEAFF.

The chain has TRBV6-5 and TRBJ2-7, with D possibly TRBD2 on 5 matching bases. Trimming pared 5 bases from V and 4 bases from J, leaving 12 bases between. Germline V lookup: CDR1 MNHEY, CDR2 SVGAGI. This CDR3 is built from 13 residues. CDR3 protein: CASSLLGVYEQYV. CDR3 nucleotides: TGTGCCAGCAGTCTACTAGGCGTGTACGAGCAGTACGTC.

This sequence joins TRBV9 and TRBJ1-6; possible D gene TRBD1, 5 bases. This CDR3 contains 18 residues. The germline CDR1 and CDR2 sequences are SGDLS and YYNGEE. Trimming cost V 0 bases and J 0 bases, with 13 bases left between them. In DNA form, the CDR3 reads TGTGCCAGCAGCGTAGACGAGGGGCCGAGCTCCTATAATTCACCCCTCCACTTT. It translates to CASSVDEGPSSYNSPLHF.

This clonotype was observed a handful of times. The rearrangement links TRBV6-5 to TRBJ2-2; D is possibly TRBD1 or TRBD2 (5 bases each). Germline values: CDR1 MNHEY, CDR2 SVGAGI. The CDR3 length is 14 residues. The V gene lost 3 bases and the J gene lost 4 bases, with 9 bases spanning the gap. The CDR3: CASSYGGGTGELFF. CDR3 in DNA: TGTGCCAGCAGTTATGGTGGGGGCACCGGGGAGCTGTTTTTT.

V gene TRBV5-1 combines with J gene TRBJ2-1; 13 bases map to TRBD2. Unmatched junction bases numbered 9, after V lost 3 bases and J lost 3 bases. Per germline, CDR1 SGHRS and CDR2 YFSETQ. The CDR3 is 18 amino acids. In nucleotides, the CDR3 is TGCGCCAGCAGCTCCACTAGCGGGGGGGCTTTAAACTACAATGAGCAGTTCTTC. Its protein product is CASSSTSGGALNYNEQFF.

The chain carries TRBV12-3 or TRBV12-4 and TRBJ2-1; D uncertain. Trimming took 3 bases from V and 3 from J, leaving 6 bases between them. The CDR3 runs 13 residues. CDR3 sequence reads: CASSFFNYNEQFF. Here the CDR3 DNA reads TGTGCCAGCAGTTTTTTTAACTACAATGAGCAGTTCTTC.

This rearrangement joins TRBV5-8 to TRBJ1-2; the D is unclear. Germline loops: CDR1 SGHTS, CDR2 YDEGEE. Trimming left V 3 bases short and J 7 bases short, with 13 bases between. CDR3 length equals 13 residues. The CDR3 DNA sequence: TGTGCCAGCAGCTGGACGGGCTTTCGTGGCTACACCTTC. It is translated as CASSWTGFRGYTF.

The V call is TRBV30, the J call TRBJ2-3; the D is unclear. Looked up from germline, CDR1 is GTSNPN and CDR2 is SVGIG (reference sequence). CDR3 length: 11 amino acids. V lost 3 bases to trimming and J lost 5 bases, with 6 bases between them. In DNA, the CDR3 is TGTGCCTGGAGCCCTAGAGATACGCAGTATTTT. This gives the protein CAWSPRDTQYF.

The gene calls are TRBV20-1 and TRBJ1-5; 9 positions agree with TRBD1. Trimming took 7 bases from V and 2 from J; bases not matched to a gene: 6. Germline values: CDR1 DFQATT, CDR2 SNEGSKA (reference sequence). CDR3 length: 14 residues. CDR3 DNA: TGCAGTGTGACAGGGGGGTATGGCAATCAGCCCCAGCATTTT. Translated, it gives CSVTGGYGNQPQHF.

The V gene is TRBV20-1, the J gene TRBJ2-5, with a possible D match to TRBD2 (6 bases). The CDR3 length is 15 residues. Germline V gene data show CDR1 as DFQATT and CDR2 as SNEGSKA (reference sequence). V lost 1 base and J 3 bases, leaving 15 bases between the germline ends. CDR3: CSARVTAGNKETQYF. The CDR3 DNA reads TGCAGTGCTAGAGTGACAGCGGGTAACAAAGAGACCCAGTACTTC.

This clonotype was counted ten times or more. The CDR3 nucleotides are TGCGCCAGCAGACCATCCCAGGGGGGGACCTACAATGAGCAGTTCTTC. Protein: CASRPSQGGTYNEQFF. The V and J genes are TRBV5-1 and TRBJ2-1, with D perhaps assigned TRBD1 or TRBD2 (7 bases each). CDR3 size: 16 residues. The germline CDR1 and CDR2 sequences are SGHRS and YFSETQ. The V end lost 5 bases, the J end lost 2 bases, and 17 bases lay between the germline ends.

This clonotype was detected once. The junction shows a germline mismatch at one end, possibly a read error. J is TRBJ2-1 and V is TRBV7-8, with D tentatively TRBD1 or TRBD2 (6 bases each). Germline V CDR1 and CDR2: SGHVS, FQNEAQ. The CDR3 runs to 12 residues. CDR3 DNA: TGTGCCAGCGGGGGGCCGGGGAATGAGCTGTTCTTC. Translated: CASGGPGNELFF.

This clonotype has a handful of counts. V and J are TRBV29-1 and TRBJ2-5; weak D call: TRBD2 (6 bases). This CDR3 is built from 15 residues. Germline assignment: CDR1 SQVTM and CDR2 ANQGSEA. V lost 0 bases and J lost 5, with 16 bases in between. CDR3 bases: TGCAGCGTTGAAGATGGGAGGCATCCTGGGGAGACCCAGTACTTC. Translating gives CSVEDGRHPGETQYF.

In this sample, this clonotype turned up many times. The chain carries TRBV6-2 or TRBV6-3 and TRBJ2-5; 7 nucleotides line up with TRBD1. The CDR3 spans 13 residues. Germline trimming cut 4 bases from V and 6 bases from J; bases unmatched to any gene: 5. Germline V gene data show CDR1 as MNHEY and CDR2 as SVGEGT. CDR3 loop: CASSSQGWKTQYF. CDR3 nucleotides: TGTGCCAGCAGTTCACAGGGGTGGAAGACCCAGTACTTC.

V usage is TRBV20-1 and J usage is TRBJ2-3; 9 bases are a match to TRBD2. The CDR3 loop spans 16 amino acids. Germline V gene sequence: CDR1 DFQATT, CDR2 SNEGSKA (reference sequence). J gave up 0 bases and V 5 bases, and 9 bases lay outside the gene matches. The CDR3 spells CSAVPGTSTSTDTQYF. CDR3 sequence (DNA): TGCAGTGCTGTACCGGGGACTAGCACTAGCACAGATACGCAGTATTTT.

This clonotype was seen a few times. The chain employs TRBV7-8 and TRBJ2-5; TRBD2 aligns across 9 bases. Germline CDR1 and CDR2: SGHVS and FQNEAQ. CDR3 length: 13 amino acids. The J segment lost 4 bases and the V segment lost 6 bases, leaving 3 bases of the junction unmatched. The CDR3 bases are TGTGCCAGCAGGAGAGCGGGGGGAGAGACCCAGTACTTC. Translation: CASRRAGGETQYF.

This chain links TRBV5-6 with TRBJ1-5, with D maybe TRBD1 (6 bases). The CDR3 has 14 residues. The germline gives CDR1 SGHDT, CDR2 YYEEEE. V was trimmed by 0 bases and J by 5 bases, leaving 9 bases between them. The CDR3 spells CASSLANRDQPQHF. CDR3 in DNA: TGTGCCAGCAGCTTGGCCAACAGGGATCAGCCCCAGCATTTT.

The table lists this clonotype with a few counts. The rearrangement links TRBV3-1 to TRBJ2-7; 9 nucleotides align to TRBD2. Germline CDR1 reads LGHDT; CDR2 reads YNNKEL (reference sequence). The CDR3 runs to 13 residues. V lost 4 bases, J lost 5 bases, and 3 bases stayed unmatched. The chain's CDR3 is CASSPSGVNEQYV. CDR3 nucleotides: TGTGCCAGCAGCCCTAGCGGGGTCAACGAGCAGTACGTC.

CDR3 in amino acids: CASSQISGYEQYF. The CDR3 coding sequence is TGTGCCAGCAGCCAAATATCCGGGTACGAGCAGTACTTC. V usage is TRBV4-2 and J usage is TRBJ2-7, with D uncertain. Trimming pared 2 bases from V and 4 bases from J, leaving 9 bases between. This CDR3 is 13 amino acids long. Germline V gives CDR1 LGHNA, CDR2 YNFKEQ.

This clonotype appeared a few times. The rearrangement uses TRBV6-1 and TRBJ2-1, with 7 bases lining up with TRBD1. Germline assignment: CDR1 MNHNS and CDR2 SASEGT. This CDR3 is 15 amino acids long. The V gene end was trimmed by 6 bases and the J gene end by 2 bases; junction bases not matched to a gene: 7. The CDR3 DNA reads TGTGCCAGCAGCTCCGGGACAGTCACCTACAATGAGCAGTTCTTC. Encoded protein: CASSSGTVTYNEQFF.

The V call is TRBV10-3, the J call TRBJ2-7; D ambiguous. This CDR3 is 12 amino acids long. Trimming took off 4 bases at V and 3 bases at J, with 7 bases between the two ends. Germline V gene sequence: CDR1 ENHRY, CDR2 SYGVKD. The CDR3 protein is CAISGQDYEQYF. DNA for the CDR3: TGTGCCATCAGTGGACAAGACTACGAGCAGTACTTC.

This clonotype occurred a few times. J is TRBJ1-3 and V is TRBV10-3; D gene ambiguous. The CDR3 spans 15 residues. Trimming removed 10 bases at V and 0 bases at J, with 16 bases between. Per germline, CDR1 ENHRY and CDR2 SYGVKD. The CDR3 spells CATQRAGSSGNTIYF. DNA for the CDR3: TGTGCCACCCAGCGGGCAGGTAGCTCTGGAAACACCATATATTTT.